The 13 T cell receptor beta chains presented below share a single source sample, sequenced in a study of identifying expanded T cells in peripheral blood. Sequencing was performed with immunoSEQ multiplex PCR; in TCRdb, only in-frame clones are kept and a portion is missing. This sample carries 85,000 to 90,000 clones, approximately 83% of them seen once, and the ten largest clones take 5.6%. Specimen: blood. The source of these receptors is a person aged 18 to 69 in good health.

The chain couples TRBV9 to TRBJ1-4; no clear D. The germline gives CDR1 SGDLS, CDR2 YYNGEE. CDR3 length: 14 amino acids. Trimming cost V 3 bases and J 8 bases, with 14 bases left between them. CDR3 loop: CASSAQDPREKLFF. CDR3 coding DNA: TGTGCCAGCAGCGCCCAGGACCCTCGGGAAAAACTGTTTTTT.

This clone was observed a single time. The chain couples TRBV14 to TRBJ2-5; unclear D gene. The length of the CDR3 is 12 residues. The V end lost 1 base, the J end lost 5 bases, and 5 bases lay between the germline ends. The germline V gene has CDR1 SGHDN and CDR2 FVKESK. CDR3 coding DNA: TGTGCCAGCAGCCAAGTGGCGGAGACCCAGTACTTC. Translating it yields CASSQVAETQYF.

The table lists this clone with a count of one. The chain recombines TRBV2 with TRBJ1-6; TRBD1 is a possible D gene (5 bases). V lost 4 bases and J 7 bases, leaving 14 bases between the germline ends. Germline-derived CDR1 and CDR2 are SNHLY and FYNNEI. The CDR3 sequence is 15 residues long. The CDR3 sequence: CASSVYGQGNSPLHF. CDR3 nucleotide sequence: TGTGCCAGCAGTGTGTATGGGCAGGGAAATTCACCCCTCCACTTT.

The chain has TRBV7-2 and TRBJ1-2; possibly TRBD1 for D (5 bases). V lost 2 bases to trimming and J lost 4 bases, with 11 bases between them. Germline loops: CDR1 SGHTA, CDR2 FQGNSA. The CDR3 extends over 14 amino acids. CDR3 loop: CASSLRRGGYGYTF. CDR3 DNA: TGTGCCAGCAGCTTAAGGCGGGGGGGCTATGGCTACACCTTC.

The V and J genes are TRBV19 and TRBJ1-4, with 9 positions matching TRBD1. The ends lost 5 bases at V and 8 bases at J; junction bases unmatched: 9. Germline V lookup: CDR1 LNHDA, CDR2 SQIVND (reference sequence). The CDR3 loop spans 15 amino acids. In nucleotides, the CDR3 is TGTGCCAGTAGTCCAGGACAGGGGAGAGGGGAAAAACTGTTTTTT. This encodes CASSPGQGRGEKLFF.

This rearrangement joins TRBV5-6 to TRBJ1-2; 7 nucleotides agree with TRBD1. Germline V CDR1 and CDR2: SGHDT, YYEEEE. J gave up 2 bases and V 0 bases, and 4 bases lay outside the gene matches. There are 15 residues in the CDR3. The CDR3 region has the DNA TGTGCCAGCAGCTTGGGCCAGGGGGGAAACTATGGCTACACCTTC. Protein product: CASSLGQGGNYGYTF.

This chain uses TRBV5-1 with TRBJ2-2, with 7 bases matching TRBD2. The CDR3 is 14 residues long. CDR1 SGHRS and CDR2 YFSETQ come from the germline V gene. Trimming took 4 bases from V and 6 from J; bases not matched to a gene: 6. The CDR3 DNA follows: TGCGCCAGCAGCCTCAGGAGCGGGGCCGGGGAGCTGTTTTTT. This translates into CASSLRSGAGELFF.

This rearrangement joins TRBV9 to TRBJ1-3, with no clear D. The V and J ends lost 0 bases and 2 bases respectively, with 18 bases between them. Germline V gene data show CDR1 as SGDLS and CDR2 as YYNGEE. The CDR3 contains 18 residues. The CDR3 loop reads CASSVGAGRAEPGNTIYF. Written as DNA, the CDR3 is TGTGCCAGCAGCGTAGGTGCGGGGAGGGCAGAACCTGGAAACACCATATATTTT.

This clone came up once. This chain links TRBV6-5 with TRBJ1-3; tentative D call: TRBD1 (5 bases). V dropped 6 bases and J dropped 0 bases, with 12 bases sitting between them. The CDR3 extends over 15 amino acids. The germline CDR1 and CDR2 sequences are MNHEY and SVGAGI. The CDR3 DNA is TGTGCCAGCAGCCCCGGACACCTCTCTGGAAACACCATATATTTT. Encoded protein: CASSPGHLSGNTIYF.

This chain connects TRBV5-1 to TRBJ2-7; D ambiguous. Germline V gene data show CDR1 as SGHRS and CDR2 as YFSETQ. The germline V and J ends were trimmed by 2 bases and 7 bases, with 22 bases remaining between them. The CDR3 has 16 amino acids. The CDR3 is CASSFTHEPGHGEQYF. CDR3 nucleotide sequence: TGCGCCAGCAGCTTCACCCACGAGCCAGGCCACGGGGAGCAGTACTTC.

This chain joins TRBV30 and TRBJ1-6; 8 nucleotides align to TRBD1. V shed 3 bases and J 10 bases; nucleotides not matched to a gene: 8. The CDR3 has 14 amino acids. The germline gives CDR1 GTSNPN, CDR2 SVGIG (reference sequence). The CDR3, as DNA: TGTGCCTGGAGCGGGGCAGGGGGCGACTCACCCCTCCACTTT. This translates into CAWSGAGGDSPLHF.

CDR3 region: CASRQSAAEETQYF. The DNA of the CDR3 is TGTGCCAGCCGTCAATCGGCTGCAGAAGAGACCCAGTACTTC. V gene TRBV6-5 combines with J gene TRBJ2-5; D remains ambiguous. V lost 8 bases to trimming and J lost 3 bases, with 16 bases between them. CDR3 size: 14 residues. Germline V gene sequence: CDR1 MNHEY, CDR2 SVGAGI.

This clone has only one observation. V usage is TRBV29-1 and J usage is TRBJ1-5, with D unclear. The CDR3 spans 16 residues. CDR1 is SQVTM and CDR2 is ANQGSEA in the germline V gene. Trimming shortened V by 7 bases and J by 2 bases, and 21 bases separated the two germline ends. CDR3: CSATLGKGGGNQPQHF. CDR3 nucleotide sequence: TGCAGCGCCACGCTGGGGAAGGGTGGGGGCAATCAGCCCCAGCATTTT.